This T cell receptor (beta chain) was recorded in a study of T cells in Graves' hyperthyroidism and ophthalmopathy. The source material, RNA transcripts, was used to amplify TCR beta CDR3 regions. HTBI primers were employed in a first-round RT-PCR of the TCR CDR3. TCRdb re-called the multiplex PCR reads with MiXCR, one entry per CDR3 protein. The table has some 550,000 distinct CDR3 sequences, around 21% seen once; the top ten hold more than 20%. V shed 5 bases and J shed 5 bases, with 7 bases lying between them. The CDR3 has 12 residues. This clonotype was observed at least ten times. Sequenced: blood. The chain recombines TRBV12-3 or TRBV12-4 with TRBJ1-5, with D hard to call. This receptor was taken from a man aged 18 to 30 with Graves' hyperthyroidism. In DNA, the CDR3 is TGTGCCAGCAGTCCCGGTTATCAGCCCCAGCATTTT. The encoded protein is CASSPGYQPQHF.